What follows are 2 T cell receptor beta chains derived from one specimen sequenced in a study of CD8 T cells in Susac syndrome. Reverse transcription of roughly 0.5 to 1 ug RNA was carried out with random hexamers. TCRdb fed the immunoSEQ multiplex PCR reads into MiXCR, producing one record per CDR3 protein. The sample lists approximately 210,000 distinct CDR3 sequences, about 94% occurring once. Sequencing was carried out using CD4+ T cells from PBMCs. Every receptor here comes from a human donor with Susac syndrome.

The rearrangement uses TRBV7-2 and TRBJ2-2, with D perhaps given as TRBD1 or TRBD2 (6 bases each). Trimming removed 0 bases at V and 5 bases at J, with 13 bases between. This CDR3 is 16 amino acids long. From germline, CDR1 is SGHTA and CDR2 FQGNSA. The CDR3 is CASSLAAQGGTGELFF. The CDR3 DNA follows: TGTGCCAGCAGCTTAGCCGCACAGGGAGGAACCGGGGAGCTGTTTTTT. The full variable domain, rest sourced from reference TRBV7-2 and TRBJ2-2, is GAGVSQSPSNKVTEKGKDVELRCDPISGHTALYWYRQSLGQGLEFLIYFQGNSAPDKSGLPSDRFSAERTGGSVSTLTIQRTQQEDSAVYLCASSLAAQGGTGELFFGEGSRLTVL.

The chain combines TRBV3-1 with TRBJ2-4; D is perhaps TRBD1 or TRBD2 (7 bases each). The CDR3 extends over 12 amino acids. V lost 8 bases to trimming and J lost 8 bases, with 13 bases between them. Germline loops: CDR1 LGHDT, CDR2 YNNKEL (reference sequence). In DNA, the CDR3 is TGTGCCAGCGGTCCAGGGGGGGACATTCAGTACTTC. Amino acid sequence: CASGPGGDIQYF.